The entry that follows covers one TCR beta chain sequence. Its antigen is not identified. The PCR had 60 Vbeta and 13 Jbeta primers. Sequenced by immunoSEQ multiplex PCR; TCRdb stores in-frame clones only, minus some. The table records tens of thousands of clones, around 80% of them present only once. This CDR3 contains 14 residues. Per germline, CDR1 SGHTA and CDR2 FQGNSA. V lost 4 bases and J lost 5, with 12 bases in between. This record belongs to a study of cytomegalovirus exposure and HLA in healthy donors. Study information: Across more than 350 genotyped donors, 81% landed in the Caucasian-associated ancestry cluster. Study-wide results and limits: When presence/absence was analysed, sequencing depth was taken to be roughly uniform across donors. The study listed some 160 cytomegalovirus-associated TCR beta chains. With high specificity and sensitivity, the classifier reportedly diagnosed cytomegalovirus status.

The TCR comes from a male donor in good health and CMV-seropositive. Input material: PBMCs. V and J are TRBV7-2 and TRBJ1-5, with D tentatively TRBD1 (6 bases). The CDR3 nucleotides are TGTGCCAGCAGCTCAGGGGAAATTTATCAGCCCCAGCATTTT. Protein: CASSSGEIYQPQHF.